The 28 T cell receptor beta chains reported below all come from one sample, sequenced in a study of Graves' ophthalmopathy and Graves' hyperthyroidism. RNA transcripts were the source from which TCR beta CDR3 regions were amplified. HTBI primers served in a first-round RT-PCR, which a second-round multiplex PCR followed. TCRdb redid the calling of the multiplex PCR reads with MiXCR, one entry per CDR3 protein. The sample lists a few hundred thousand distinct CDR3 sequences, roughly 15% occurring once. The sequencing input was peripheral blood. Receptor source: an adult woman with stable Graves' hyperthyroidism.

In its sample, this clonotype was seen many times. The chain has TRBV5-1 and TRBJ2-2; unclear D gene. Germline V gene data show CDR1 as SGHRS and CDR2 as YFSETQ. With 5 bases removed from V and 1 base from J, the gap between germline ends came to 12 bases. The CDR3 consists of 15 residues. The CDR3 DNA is TGCGCCAGCAGGCGTACCAACAGGAACACCGGGGAGCTGTTTTTT. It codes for CASRRTNRNTGELFF.

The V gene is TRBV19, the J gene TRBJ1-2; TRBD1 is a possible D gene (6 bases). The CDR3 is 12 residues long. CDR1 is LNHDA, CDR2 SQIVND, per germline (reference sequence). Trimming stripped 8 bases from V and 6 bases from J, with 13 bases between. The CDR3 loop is CASWRGADGYTF. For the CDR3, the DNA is TGTGCCAGTTGGCGGGGGGCCGATGGCTACACCTTC.

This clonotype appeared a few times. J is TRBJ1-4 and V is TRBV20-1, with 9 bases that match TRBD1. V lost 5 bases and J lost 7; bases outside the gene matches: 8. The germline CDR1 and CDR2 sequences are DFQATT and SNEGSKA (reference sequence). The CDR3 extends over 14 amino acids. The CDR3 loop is CSAHTDRGFEKLFF. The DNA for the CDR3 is TGCAGTGCTCATACGGACAGGGGTTTTGAAAAACTGTTTTTT.

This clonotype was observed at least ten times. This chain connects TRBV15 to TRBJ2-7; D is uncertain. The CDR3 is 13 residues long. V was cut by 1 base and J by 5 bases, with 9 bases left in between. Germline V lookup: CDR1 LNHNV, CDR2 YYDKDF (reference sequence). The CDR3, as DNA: TGTGCCACCAGCAGAGTCCCTGGGGACGAGCAGTACTTC. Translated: CATSRVPGDEQYF.

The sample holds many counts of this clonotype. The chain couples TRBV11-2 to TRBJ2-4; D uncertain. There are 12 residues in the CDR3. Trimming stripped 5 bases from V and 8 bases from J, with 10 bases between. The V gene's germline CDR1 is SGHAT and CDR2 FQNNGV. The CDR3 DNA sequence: TGTGCCAGCAGCCCAGTCGGCGACATTCAGTACTTC. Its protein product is CASSPVGDIQYF.

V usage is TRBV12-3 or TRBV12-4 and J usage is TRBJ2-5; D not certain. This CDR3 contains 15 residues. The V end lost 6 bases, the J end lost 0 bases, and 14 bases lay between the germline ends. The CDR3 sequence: CASSFGLTYQETQYF. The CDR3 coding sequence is TGTGCCAGCAGCTTTGGATTGACGTACCAAGAGACCCAGTACTTC.

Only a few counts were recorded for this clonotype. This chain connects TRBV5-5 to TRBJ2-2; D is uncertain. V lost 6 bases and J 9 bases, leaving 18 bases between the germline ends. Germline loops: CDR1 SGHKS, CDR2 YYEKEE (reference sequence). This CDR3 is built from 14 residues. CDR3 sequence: CASIVVLGRRELFF. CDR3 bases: TGTGCCAGCATCGTGGTTCTGGGCCGGCGGGAGCTGTTTTTT.

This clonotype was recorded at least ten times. CDR3 in DNA: TGTGCCAGCGTACCGAGGGGGCAGTTAAACACTGAAGCTTTCTTT. Translated, it gives CASVPRGQLNTEAFF. The chain employs TRBV7-6 and TRBJ1-1, with 7 bases aligning to TRBD1. Germline assignment: CDR1 SGHVS and CDR2 FNYEAQ. V lost 8 bases and J lost 2; bases outside the gene matches: 11. This CDR3 has 15 residues.

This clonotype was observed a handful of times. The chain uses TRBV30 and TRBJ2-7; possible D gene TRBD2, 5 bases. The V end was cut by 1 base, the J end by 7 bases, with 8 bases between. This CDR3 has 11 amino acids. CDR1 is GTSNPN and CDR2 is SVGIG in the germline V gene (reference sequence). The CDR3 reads CAWSAREEQYF. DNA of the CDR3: TGTGCCTGGAGTGCGAGGGAGGAGCAGTACTTC.

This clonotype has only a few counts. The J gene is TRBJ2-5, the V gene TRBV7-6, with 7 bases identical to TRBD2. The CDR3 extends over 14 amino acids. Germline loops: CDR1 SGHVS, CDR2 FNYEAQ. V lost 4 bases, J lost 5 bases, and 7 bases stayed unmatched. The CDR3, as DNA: TGTGCCAGCAGCTCCAGGGACTACGTGGAGACCCAGTACTTC. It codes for CASSSRDYVETQYF.

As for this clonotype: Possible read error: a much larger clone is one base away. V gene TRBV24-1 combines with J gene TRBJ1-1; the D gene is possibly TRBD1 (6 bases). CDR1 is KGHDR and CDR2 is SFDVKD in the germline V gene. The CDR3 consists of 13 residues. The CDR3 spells CASSVGAGTEAFF. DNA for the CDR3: TGTGCCTCCAGTGTGGGGGCGGGCACTGAAGCTTTCTTT.

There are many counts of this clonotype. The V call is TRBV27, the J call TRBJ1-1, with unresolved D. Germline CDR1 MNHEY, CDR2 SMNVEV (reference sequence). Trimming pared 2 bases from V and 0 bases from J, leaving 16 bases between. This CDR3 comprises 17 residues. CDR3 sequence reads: CASSLVPTPTLNTEAFF. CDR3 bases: TGTGCCAGCAGTTTAGTCCCTACCCCAACACTGAACACTGAAGCTTTCTTT.

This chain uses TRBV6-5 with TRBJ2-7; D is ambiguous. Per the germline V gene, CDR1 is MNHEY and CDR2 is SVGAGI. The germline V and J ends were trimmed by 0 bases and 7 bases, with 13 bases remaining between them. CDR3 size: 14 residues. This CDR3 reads CASSYSGPPGEQYF. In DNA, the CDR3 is TGTGCCAGCAGTTACTCGGGCCCCCCTGGGGAGCAGTACTTC.

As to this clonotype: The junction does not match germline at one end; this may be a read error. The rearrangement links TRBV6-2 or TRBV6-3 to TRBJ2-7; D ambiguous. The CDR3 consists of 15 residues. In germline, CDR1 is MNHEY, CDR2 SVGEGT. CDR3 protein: CASGYSTIRSDDQYF. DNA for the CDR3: TGTGCCAGCGGTTACTCCACTATCAGGTCGGACGATCAGTACTTC.

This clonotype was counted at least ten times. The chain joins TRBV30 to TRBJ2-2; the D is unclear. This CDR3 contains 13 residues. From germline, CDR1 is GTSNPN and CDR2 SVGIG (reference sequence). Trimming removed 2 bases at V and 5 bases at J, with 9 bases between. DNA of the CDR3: TGTGCCTGGAGTTACGGCCTAACCGGGGAGCTGTTTTTT. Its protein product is CAWSYGLTGELFF. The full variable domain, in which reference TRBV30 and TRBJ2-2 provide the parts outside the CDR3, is SQTIHQWPATLVQPVGSPLSLECTVEGTSNPNLYWYRQAAGRGLQLLFYSVGIGQISSEVPQNLSASRPQDRQFILSSKKLLLSDSGFYLCAWSYGLTGELFFGEGSRLTVL.

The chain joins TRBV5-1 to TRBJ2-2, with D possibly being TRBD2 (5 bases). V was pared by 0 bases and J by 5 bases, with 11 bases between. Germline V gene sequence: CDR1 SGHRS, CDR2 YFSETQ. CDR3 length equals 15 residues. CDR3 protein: CASSLGREATGELFF. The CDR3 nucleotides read TGCGCCAGCAGCTTGGGACGGGAAGCTACCGGGGAGCTGTTTTTT.

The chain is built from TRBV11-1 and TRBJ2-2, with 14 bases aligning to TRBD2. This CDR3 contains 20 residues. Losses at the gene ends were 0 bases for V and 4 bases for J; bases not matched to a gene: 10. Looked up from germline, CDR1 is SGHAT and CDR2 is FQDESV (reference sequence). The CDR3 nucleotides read TGTGCCAGCAGCTTAGCGCCGGGACTAGCGGGAGCAGTCGGCACCGGGGAGCTGTTTTTT. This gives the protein CASSLAPGLAGAVGTGELFF.

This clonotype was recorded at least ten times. CDR3 sequence: CASSFSAVPQETQYF. DNA for the CDR3: TGTGCCAGCAGCTTTTCAGCCGTCCCACAAGAGACCCAGTACTTC. V gene TRBV11-2 combines with J gene TRBJ2-5; no definite D call. With 3 bases removed from V and 2 bases from J, the gap between germline ends came to 13 bases. In germline, CDR1 is SGHAT, CDR2 FQNNGV. CDR3 size: 15 residues. Full variable domain (remainder filled in from reference TRBV11-2 and TRBJ2-5): EAGVAQSPRYKIIEKRQSVAFWCNPISGHATLYWYQQILGQGPKLLIQFQNNGVVDDSQLPKDRFSAERLKGVDSTLKIQPAKLEDSAVYLCASSFSAVPQETQYFGPGTRLLVL.

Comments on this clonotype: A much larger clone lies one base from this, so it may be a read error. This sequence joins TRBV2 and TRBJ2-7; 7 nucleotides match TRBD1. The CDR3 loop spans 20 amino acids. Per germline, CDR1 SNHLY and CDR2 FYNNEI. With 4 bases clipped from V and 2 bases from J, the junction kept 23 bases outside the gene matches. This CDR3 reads CASSGTWSGTDRYRPYEQYF. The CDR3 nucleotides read TGTGCCAGCAGTGGTACTTGGTCCGGGACAGACCGATACCGACCCTACGAGCAGTACTTC.

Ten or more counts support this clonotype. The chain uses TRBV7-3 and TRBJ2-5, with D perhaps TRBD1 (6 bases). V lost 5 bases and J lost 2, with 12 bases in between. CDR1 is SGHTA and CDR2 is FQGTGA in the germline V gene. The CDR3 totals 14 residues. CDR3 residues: CASSTQGMQETQYF. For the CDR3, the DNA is TGTGCCAGCAGCACACAGGGAATGCAAGAGACCCAGTACTTC.

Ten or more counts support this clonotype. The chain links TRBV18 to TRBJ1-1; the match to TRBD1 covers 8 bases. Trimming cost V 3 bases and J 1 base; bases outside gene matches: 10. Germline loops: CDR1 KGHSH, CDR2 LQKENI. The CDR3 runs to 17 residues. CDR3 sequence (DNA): TGTGCCAGCTCACCTCTCCCACAGGGGGAGGGGAACACTGAAGCTTTCTTT. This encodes CASSPLPQGEGNTEAFF. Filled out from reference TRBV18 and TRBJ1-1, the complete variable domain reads NAGVMQNPRHLVRRRGQEARLRCSPMKGHSHVYWYRQLPEEGLKFMVYLQKENIIDESGMPKERFSAEFPKEGPSILRIQQVVRGDSAAYFCASSPLPQGEGNTEAFFGQGTRLTVV.

This chain's CDR3 is CASRQPGKSEAFF. The CDR3 DNA reads TGTGCCAGCAGACAACCGGGAAAAAGTGAAGCTTTCTTT. The chain has TRBV12-3 or TRBV12-4 and TRBJ1-1; D unclear. With 6 bases removed from V and 7 bases from J, the gap between germline ends came to 15 bases. The CDR3 runs to 13 residues.

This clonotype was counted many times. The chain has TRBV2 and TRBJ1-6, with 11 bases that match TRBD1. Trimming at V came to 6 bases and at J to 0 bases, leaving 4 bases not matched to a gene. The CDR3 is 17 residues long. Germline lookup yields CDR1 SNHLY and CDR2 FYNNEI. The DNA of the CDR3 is TGTGCCAGCAGGAGGACAGGGGGCTTCTCCTATAATTCACCCCTCCACTTT. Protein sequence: CASRRTGGFSYNSPLHF. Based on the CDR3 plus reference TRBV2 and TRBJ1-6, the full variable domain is EPEVTQTPSHQVTQMGQEVILRCVPISNHLYFYWYRQILGQKVEFLVSFYNNEISEKSEIFDDQFSVERPDGSNFTLKIRSTKLEDSAMYFCASRRTGGFSYNSPLHFGNGTRLTVT.

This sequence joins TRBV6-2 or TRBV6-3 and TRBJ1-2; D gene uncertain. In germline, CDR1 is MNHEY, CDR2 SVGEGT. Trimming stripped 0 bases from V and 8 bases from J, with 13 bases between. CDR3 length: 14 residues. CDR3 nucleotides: TGTGCCAGCAGTTACTCGATTGGCAGTCAAGGCTACACCTTC. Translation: CASSYSIGSQGYTF.

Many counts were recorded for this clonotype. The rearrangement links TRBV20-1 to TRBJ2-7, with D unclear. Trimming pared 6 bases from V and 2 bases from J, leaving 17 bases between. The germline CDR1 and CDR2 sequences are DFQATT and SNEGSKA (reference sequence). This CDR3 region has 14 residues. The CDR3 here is CSARTSGSAYEQYF. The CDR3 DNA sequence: TGCAGTGCCCGAACTTCTGGGTCGGCCTACGAGCAGTACTTC.

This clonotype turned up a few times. CDR3: CASSQVVGLEQYF. CDR3 DNA sequence: TGTGCCAGCAGCCAAGTTGTGGGGCTCGAGCAGTACTTC. The J gene is TRBJ2-7, the V gene TRBV3-1; D might be TRBD1 (5 bases). Germline V gene sequence: CDR1 LGHDT, CDR2 YNNKEL (reference sequence). This CDR3 region has 13 residues. V gave up 1 base and J gave up 6 bases, with 10 bases separating them.

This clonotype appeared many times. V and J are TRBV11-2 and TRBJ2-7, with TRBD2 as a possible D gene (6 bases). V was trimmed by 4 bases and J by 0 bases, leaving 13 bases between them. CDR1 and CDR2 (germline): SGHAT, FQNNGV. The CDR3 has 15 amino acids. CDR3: CASSWLASSSYEQYF. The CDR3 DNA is TGTGCCAGCAGCTGGCTAGCGTCGAGCTCCTACGAGCAGTACTTC.

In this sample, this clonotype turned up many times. CDR3 amino acids: CASSFRAAKARQETQYF. Here the CDR3 DNA reads TGTGCCAGCAGCTTCAGGGCCGCAAAAGCCCGTCAAGAGACCCAGTACTTC. The chain is built from TRBV28 and TRBJ2-5, with D perhaps matching TRBD1 (5 bases). The germline V and J ends were trimmed by 6 bases and 2 bases, with 22 bases remaining between them. Germline CDR1 and CDR2: MDHEN and SYDVKM. The CDR3 covers 17 residues.